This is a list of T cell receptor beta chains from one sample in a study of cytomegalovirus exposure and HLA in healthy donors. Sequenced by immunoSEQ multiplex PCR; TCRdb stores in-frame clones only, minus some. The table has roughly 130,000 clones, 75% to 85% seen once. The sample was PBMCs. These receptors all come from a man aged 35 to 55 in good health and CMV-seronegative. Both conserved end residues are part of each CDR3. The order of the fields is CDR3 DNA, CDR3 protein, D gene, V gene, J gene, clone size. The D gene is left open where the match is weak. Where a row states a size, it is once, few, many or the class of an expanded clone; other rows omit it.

DNA: TGTGCCAGCTCACGACGACAGGGCTTCGATCAGCCCCAGCATTTT
CDR3: CASSRRQGFDQPQHF
D: TRBD1
V: TRBV18
J: TRBJ1-5
size: NA

DNA: TGTGCCAGTAGTATAAATTCCGGACAGGACATTCAGTACTTC
CDR3: CASSINSGQDIQYF
D: TRBD1
V: TRBV19
J: TRBJ2-4
size: NA

DNA: TGTGCCAGCAGCCTAAGACAGGGAGGTACTGAAGCTTTCTTT
CDR3: CASSLRQGGTEAFF
D: TRBD1
V: TRBV7-2
J: TRBJ1-1
size: once

DNA: TGTGCCATCAGGAAAACGGAGAGCACAGATACGCAGTATTTT
CDR3: CAIRKTESTDTQYF
D: NA
V: TRBV10-3
J: TRBJ2-3
size: NA

DNA: TGTGCCATCAGACGAGGACAAGGCCCAACTAGCACAGATACGCAGTATTTT
CDR3: CAIRRGQGPTSTDTQYF
D: NA
V: TRBV10-3
J: TRBJ2-3
size: NA

DNA: TGTGCCATCAGTGAGGTCCAGGGCAACATTCAGTACTTC
CDR3: CAISEVQGNIQYF
D: NA
V: TRBV10-3
J: TRBJ2-4
size: NA

DNA: TGTGCCAGCAGTGAACCGGACAGCCAAGAGACCCAGTACTTC
CDR3: CASSEPDSQETQYF
D: NA
V: TRBV25-1
J: TRBJ2-5
size: NA

DNA: TGTGCCAGCAGCTTGGGGAGGAGCTTGTTCACTGAAGCTTTCTTT
CDR3: CASSLGRSLFTEAFF
D: NA
V: TRBV5-6
J: TRBJ1-1
size: few

DNA: TGTGCCAGCAAACAGGGGTACGAGCAGTACTTC
CDR3: CASKQGYEQYF
D: TRBD1
V: TRBV7-9
J: TRBJ2-7
size: NA

DNA: TGTGCCAGCAGTGAAGCGGAGCTGCCGCTTTCCGAGCAGTACTTC
CDR3: CASSEAELPLSEQYF
D: NA
V: TRBV2
J: TRBJ2-7
size: NA

DNA: TGCGCCAGCAATCCCGGACTAGGGGACCTCGATGAGCAGTTCTTC
CDR3: CASNPGLGDLDEQFF
D: TRBD2
V: TRBV5-1
J: TRBJ2-1
size: NA

DNA: TGTGCCAGCAGAGCGGGAAGAGCAGGGGTTACGCAGTATTTT
CDR3: CASRAGRAGVTQYF
D: NA
V: TRBV27
J: TRBJ2-3
size: once

DNA: TGTGCCTGGAATCAGGGTCCCCTTCCTGGAAACACCATATATTTT
CDR3: CAWNQGPLPGNTIYF
D: NA
V: TRBV30
J: TRBJ1-3
size: NA

DNA: TGTGCCAGCAGCCTTGGAGGGCGGGAGGCAGATACGCAGTATTTT
CDR3: CASSLGGREADTQYF
D: TRBD2
V: TRBV4-2
J: TRBJ2-3
size: NA

DNA: TGTGCCAGCAGTTTGAGAGGGGGCCTAGATACGCAGTATTTT
CDR3: CASSLRGGLDTQYF
D: TRBD1
V: TRBV27
J: TRBJ2-3
size: NA

DNA: TGCGCCAGCAGTGAAATCAGGGGTCTCACAGATGGCGAGCAGTTCTTC
CDR3: CASSEIRGLTDGEQFF
D: NA
V: TRBV10-1
J: TRBJ2-1
size: NA

DNA: TGCAGCGTTGTCGTAGCGGGAGGAAGCACAGATACGCAGTATTTT
CDR3: CSVVVAGGSTDTQYF
D: TRBD2
V: TRBV29-1
J: TRBJ2-3
size: NA

DNA: TGCAGCGTCAATACAGGGGGAACCACAGATACGCAGTATTTT
CDR3: CSVNTGGTTDTQYF
D: TRBD1
V: TRBV29-1
J: TRBJ2-3
size: NA

DNA: TGTGCCAGCAGTTACGATTCGGTCTATAATTCACCCCTCCACTTT
CDR3: CASSYDSVYNSPLHF
D: NA
V: TRBV6-5
J: TRBJ1-6
size: NA

DNA: TGTGCCAGCAGTTTAATTGACAGGACCGGGGAGCTGTTTTTT
CDR3: CASSLIDRTGELFF
D: NA
V: TRBV28
J: TRBJ2-2
size: NA